The clone carrying this T cell receptor (beta chain) has only a few counts. Its antigen is unknown. This sample is drawn from a study of CD8+ T cells in alopecia areata. Looked up from germline, CDR1 is SQVTM and CDR2 is ANQGSEA. This CDR3 is 12 amino acids long. V lost 4 bases and J lost 3, with 10 bases in between. Broader study findings: Tofacitinib significantly decreased scalp clonality and expanded CD8+ clones among top 100. More clonal than normal scalp was lesional scalp, particularly alopecia totalis/universalis.

The authors extracted RNA and reverse transcribed it into cDNA as the sequencing template. Sequenced by immunoSEQ multiplex PCR; TCRdb stores in-frame clones only, minus some. This sample has roughly 60,000 clones, with around 42% found just once. Described treatment: oral pan-JAK inhibitor, 5-10 mg twice daily. Researchers gathered lesional scalp punch biopsies and peripheral blood from patients with alopecia areata. The rearrangement uses TRBV29-1 and TRBJ2-7; D may be TRBD1 (5 bases). Specimen: CD8+ T cells sorted from blood, collected at roughly week 36, from a patient treated with tofacitinib. This receptor was obtained from a human donor with alopecia areata. The CDR3, as DNA: TGCAGCGTTGTGGGGCAGAACTACGAGCAGTACTTC. This translates into CSVVGQNYEQYF.